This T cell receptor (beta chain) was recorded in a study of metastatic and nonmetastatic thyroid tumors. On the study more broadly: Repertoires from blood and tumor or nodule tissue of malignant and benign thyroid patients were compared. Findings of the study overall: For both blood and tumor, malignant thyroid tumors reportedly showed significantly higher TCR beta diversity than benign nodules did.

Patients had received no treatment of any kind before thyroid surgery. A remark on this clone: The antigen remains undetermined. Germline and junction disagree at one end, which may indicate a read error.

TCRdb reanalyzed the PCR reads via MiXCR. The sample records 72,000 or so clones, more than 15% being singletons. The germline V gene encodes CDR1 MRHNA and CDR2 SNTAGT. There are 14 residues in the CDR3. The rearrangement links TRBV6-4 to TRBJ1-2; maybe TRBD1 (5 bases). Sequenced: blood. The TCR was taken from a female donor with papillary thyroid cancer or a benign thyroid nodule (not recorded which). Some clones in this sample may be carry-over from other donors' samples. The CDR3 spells CAGSDSDRNYGYAF. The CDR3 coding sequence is TGTGCCGGCAGTGACTCCGACAGAAACTATGGCTACGCCTTC.